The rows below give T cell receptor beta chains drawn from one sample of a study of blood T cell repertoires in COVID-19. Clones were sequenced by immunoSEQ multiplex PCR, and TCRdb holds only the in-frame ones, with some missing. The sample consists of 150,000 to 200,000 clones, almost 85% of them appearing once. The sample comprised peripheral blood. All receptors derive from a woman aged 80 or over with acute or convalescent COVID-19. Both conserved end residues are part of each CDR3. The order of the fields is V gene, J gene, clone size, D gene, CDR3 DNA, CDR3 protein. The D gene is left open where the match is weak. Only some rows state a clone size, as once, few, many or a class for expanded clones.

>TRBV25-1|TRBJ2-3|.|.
TGTGCCAGCAGTGAAGCGAGCGTAGCAGATACGCAGTATTTT
CASSEASVADTQYF
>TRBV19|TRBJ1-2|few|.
TGTGCCAGTAGTAGGTACGGAGATGAGTATGGCTACACCTTC
CASSRYGDEYGYTF
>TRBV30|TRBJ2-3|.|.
TGTGCCTGGTCTCCCAAGTTAGGGGCAGCAGATACGCAGTATTTT
CAWSPKLGAADTQYF
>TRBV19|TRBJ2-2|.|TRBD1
TGTGCCAGTACCCCACAGGGGCCTCCGAACACCGGGGAGCTGTTTTTT
CASTPQGPPNTGELFF
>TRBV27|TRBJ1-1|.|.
TGTGCCAGCAGTTTATGGGCAGAGAACACTGAAGCTTTCTTT
CASSLWAENTEAFF
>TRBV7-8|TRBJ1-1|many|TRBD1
TGTGCCAGCAGCCGACGATTTGCTCGGGACAGGGGACTTGGCACTGAAGCTTTCTTT
CASSRRFARDRGLGTEAFF
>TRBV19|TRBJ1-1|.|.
TGTGCCAGTAGTATTAATCTAGAAACTGAAGCTTTCTTT
CASSINLETEAFF
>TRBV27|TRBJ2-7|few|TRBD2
TGTGCCAGCAGCAACACAATATCTAGCGGGGGTTACGAGCAGTACTTC
CASSNTISSGGYEQYF
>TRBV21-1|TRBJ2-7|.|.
TGTGCCAGCAGCAAAGTGGCGTGGTGTAGCTGGATTTACGAGCAGTACTTC
CASSKVAWCSWIYEQYF
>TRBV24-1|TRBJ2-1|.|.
TGTGCCACCAGTGACTCCCATGACAGCTACAATGAGCAGTTCTTC
CATSDSHDSYNEQFF
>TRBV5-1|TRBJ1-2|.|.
TGCGCCAGCAGCTTGGAAAGTCAGTATGGCTACACCTTC
CASSLESQYGYTF
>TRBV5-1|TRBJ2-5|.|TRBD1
TGCGCCAGCAGCCTAGACAGGGTGGAAGAGACCCAGTACTTC
CASSLDRVEETQYF
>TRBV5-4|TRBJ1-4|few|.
TGTGCCAGCAGCTTGTGGCAGTCTAATGAAAAACTGTTTTTT
CASSLWQSNEKLFF
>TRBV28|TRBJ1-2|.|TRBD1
TGTGCCAGCAGCCGAGGACAGGGCAACTATGGCTACACCTTC
CASSRGQGNYGYTF
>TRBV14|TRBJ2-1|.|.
TGTGCCAGCAGCCAAGATCTAGACAGGAATGAGCAGTTCTTC
CASSQDLDRNEQFF
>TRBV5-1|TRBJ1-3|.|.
TGCGCCAGCAGCTTGGATTTAGCTGGAAACACCATATATTTT
CASSLDLAGNTIYF
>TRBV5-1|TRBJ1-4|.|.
TGCGCCAGCAGCTTAAAAGGGGGTTTCGATGAAAAACTGTTTTTT
CASSLKGGFDEKLFF
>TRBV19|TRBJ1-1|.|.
TGTGCCAGTAGTATAGGGCCCCACGACACTGAAGCTTTCTTT
CASSIGPHDTEAFF
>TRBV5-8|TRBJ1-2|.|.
TGTGCCAGCAGCTTGGGAATGACACACGACTATGGCTACACCTTC
CASSLGMTHDYGYTF
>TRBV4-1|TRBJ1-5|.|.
TGCGCCAGCAGCCAACGAGGGGGTCCGATGCCCCAGCATTTT
CASSQRGGPMPQHF
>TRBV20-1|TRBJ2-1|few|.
TGCAGTGCTAACAAAAATGAGCAGTTCTTC
CSANKNEQFF
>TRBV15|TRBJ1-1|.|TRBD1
TGTGCCACCAGCTGGGGGACAGGCGCTGAAGCTTTCTTT
CATSWGTGAEAFF
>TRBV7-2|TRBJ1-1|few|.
TGTGCCAGCAGCCCCACCCAGGGGCCGAACACTGAAGCTTTCTTT
CASSPTQGPNTEAFF
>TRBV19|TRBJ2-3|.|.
TGTGCCAGTAGTAGGAGTACAATGGGAGATACGCAGTATTTT
CASSRSTMGDTQYF
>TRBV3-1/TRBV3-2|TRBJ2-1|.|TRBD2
TGTGCCAGCAGCCAAGAATTGACTAGCGGGAGGTTCAATGAGCAGTTCTTC
CASSQELTSGRFNEQFF
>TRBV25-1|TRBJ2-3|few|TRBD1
TGTGCCAGCAGTCCAACAGGACAGGGCGGTGATACGCAGTATTTT
CASSPTGQGGDTQYF
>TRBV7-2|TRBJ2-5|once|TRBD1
TGTGCCAGCAGCTTTTCAGGGGGCGGGGAGACCCAGTACTTC
CASSFSGGGETQYF
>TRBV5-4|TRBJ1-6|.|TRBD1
TGTGCCAGCAGCAGAGGACAGGGGGCTGATTCACCCCTCCACTTT
CASSRGQGADSPLHF
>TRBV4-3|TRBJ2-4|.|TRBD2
TGCGCCAGCAGCCAAGATTTAGGGATATTAGCGGGAGATCGACGGATTCAGTACTTC
CASSQDLGILAGDRRIQYF
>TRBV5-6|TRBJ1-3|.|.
TGTGCCAGCAGCCCTGAGGGATTCGGTTCTGGAAACACCATATATTTT
CASSPEGFGSGNTIYF
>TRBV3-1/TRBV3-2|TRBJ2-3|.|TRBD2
TGTGCCAGCAGCCAAGGGCTAGCGGGAAGCACAGATACGCAGTATTTT
CASSQGLAGSTDTQYF
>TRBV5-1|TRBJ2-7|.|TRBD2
TGCGCCAGCAGCTTGGCCTCTTTAGCGGGAGTCGGATACGAGCAGTACTTC
CASSLASLAGVGYEQYF
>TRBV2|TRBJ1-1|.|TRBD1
TGTGCCAGCAGTGAGATATTGGGACAGTCTGAAGCTTTCTTT
CASSEILGQSEAFF
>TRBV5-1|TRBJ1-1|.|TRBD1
TGCGCCAGCAGCTTGTTTGGGACAGGGGTGATAGCTTTCTTT
CASSLFGTGVIAFF
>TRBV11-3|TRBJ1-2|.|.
TGTGCCAGCAGCTTAGAAACAGGCTATGGCTACACCTTC
CASSLETGYGYTF
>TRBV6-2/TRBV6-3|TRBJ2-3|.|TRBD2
TGTGCCAGCAGTTACCCGGGACTAGCGGGGACGGCATTGAGGACGCAGTATTTT
CASSYPGLAGTALRTQYF
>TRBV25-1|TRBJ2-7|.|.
TGTGCCAGCAGTGAGCCCCTAACAAGGGGCGACGAGCAGTACTTC
CASSEPLTRGDEQYF
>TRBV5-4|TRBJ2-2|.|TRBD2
TGTGCCAGCAGCTCGGGACTAGCGGGAGCCGGGGAGCTGTTTTTT
CASSSGLAGAGELFF
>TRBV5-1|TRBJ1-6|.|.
TGCGCCAGCAGCTTGGCAGGGGTGGAATCACCCCTCCACTTT
CASSLAGVESPLHF
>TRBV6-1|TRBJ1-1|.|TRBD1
TGTGCCAGCAGTGAGTCACCGGGACAGGGGAACACTGAAGCTTTCTTT
CASSESPGQGNTEAFF
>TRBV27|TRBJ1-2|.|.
TGTGCCAGCAGTTCCTCGGGGGAGGCTCATCCTTTCTATGGCTACACCTTC
CASSSSGEAHPFYGYTF